The clone carrying this TCR beta chain has just one count. Its antigen remains unknown. The treatment was: about 20 received Ad26.COV2.S at low or high dose, single or two shots; five or six received placebo; per-sample allocation not given. Samples analyzed were those drawn on day 63 after the first vaccine or placebo injection. These data belong to a study of Ad26.COV2.S vaccination and SARS-CoV-2 variants. On the study more broadly: Administration of Ad26.COV2.S was intramuscular, either once or twice 56 days apart.

Trimming at V came to 3 bases and at J to 0 bases, leaving 4 bases not matched to a gene. Germline CDR1 is SGHRS and CDR2 is YFSETQ. CDR3 length equals 15 residues. Some clones are missing from TCRdb's copy, which holds only in-frame ones; the method was immunoSEQ multiplex PCR. The sample includes 250,000 to 300,000 clones, approximately 89% seen only once; the top ten take more than 2.5%. Study-wide findings and caveats: Participants in the vaccine arm had higher spike-specific TCR breadth; placebo recipients had lower. Post-vaccination spike-specific CD8+ and CD4+ T cell responses reportedly had substantial breadth.

The receptor comes from a person between 18 and 60 years old who received the Ad26.COV2.S COVID-19 vaccine or a placebo. The material sequenced was peripheral blood, taken in a trial of Ad26.COV2.S vaccine versus placebo. This sequence joins TRBV5-1 and TRBJ2-7, with TRBD1 matching 9 bases. CDR3 residues: CASSSGTGSSYEQYF. The CDR3 bases are TGCGCCAGCAGCTCCGGGACAGGGAGCTCCTACGAGCAGTACTTC.